The 10 T cell receptor beta chains reported below all come from one sample, sequenced in a study of blood T cell repertoires in COVID-19. Here immunoSEQ multiplex PCR was the method, and the copy in TCRdb shows in-frame clones only, minus some. The table shows approximately 49,000 clones, with about 87% occurring only once. The specimen was peripheral blood. These receptors were collected from a man aged 45-65 years with acute or convalescent COVID-19.

V usage is TRBV3-1 (or the pseudogene TRBV3-2) and J usage is TRBJ2-5; 8 bases are shared with TRBD2. The V gene end was trimmed by 5 bases and the J gene end by 0 bases; junction bases not matched to a gene: 8. Germline CDR1 and CDR2: LGHDT and YNNKEL (reference sequence). This CDR3 has 16 amino acids. The CDR3 region has the DNA TGTGCCAGCAGCGGGACGCGGGGGGACTACCAAGAGACCCAGTACTTC. Its translation is CASSGTRGDYQETQYF.

The chain is built from TRBV5-4 and TRBJ2-5, with D perhaps matching TRBD2 (6 bases). With 0 bases removed from V and 2 bases from J, the gap between germline ends came to 17 bases. Germline lookup yields CDR1 SGHNT and CDR2 YYREEE (reference sequence). The CDR3 is 17 amino acids. The CDR3 region has the DNA TGTGCCAGCAGCTTGGGGGGGGAAGGGCGGACGCAAGAGACCCAGTACTTC. This sequence encodes CASSLGGEGRTQETQYF.

This clone was found once. V is TRBV10-3 and J is TRBJ2-7, with TRBD1 as a possible D gene (6 bases). CDR3 size: 12 residues. V lost 6 bases, J lost 6 bases, and 12 bases lay in between. The germline V gene encodes CDR1 ENHRY and CDR2 SYGVKD. The CDR3 reads CAIRPTGSEQYF. Here the CDR3 DNA reads TGTGCCATCAGACCGACAGGATCCGAGCAGTACTTC.

This clone has more than one count but fewer than ten. The genes are TRBV7-8 and TRBJ2-1, with 10 bases aligning to TRBD2. CDR1 and CDR2 from the germline V gene are SGHVS and FQNEAQ. Trimming removed 1 base from V and 6 bases from J; junction bases left unmatched: 3. This CDR3 spans 15 amino acids. This CDR3 is CASSLVASGGNEQFF. In DNA form, the CDR3 reads TGTGCCAGCAGCTTAGTTGCTAGCGGGGGCAATGAGCAGTTCTTC.

This chain connects TRBV27 to TRBJ1-4; maybe TRBD1 (5 bases). This CDR3 has 17 amino acids. CDR1 and CDR2 from the germline V gene are MNHEY and SMNVEV (reference sequence). V gave up 0 bases and J gave up 5 bases, with 16 bases separating them. The CDR3 protein is CASSLSSFGRVNEKLFF. The CDR3 bases are TGTGCCAGCAGTTTATCGAGTTTCGGCAGGGTAAATGAAAAACTGTTTTTT.

The sample holds one count of this clone. The chain uses TRBV6-5 and TRBJ2-5; the match to TRBD2 covers 7 bases. The V gene end was trimmed by 0 bases and the J gene end by 7 bases; junction bases not matched to a gene: 11. In germline, CDR1 is MNHEY, CDR2 SVGAGI. CDR3 length: 16 residues. The CDR3 is CASSYSRLSGFGTQYF. In DNA form, the CDR3 reads TGTGCCAGCAGTTACTCCCGTCTTAGCGGGTTTGGGACCCAGTACTTC.

This rearrangement joins TRBV5-1 to TRBJ2-7; a possible D gene is TRBD1 (6 bases). Germline loops: CDR1 SGHRS, CDR2 YFSETQ. This CDR3 is 14 amino acids long. Trimming shortened V by 3 bases and J by 3 bases, and 13 bases separated the two germline ends. CDR3 sequence reads: CASSSTGSGYEQYF. CDR3 in DNA: TGCGCCAGCAGCTCCACAGGGTCGGGCTACGAGCAGTACTTC.

The J gene is TRBJ1-1, the V gene TRBV7-6; possibly TRBD1 for D (6 bases). Deletions cut 5 bases from V and 0 bases from J, with 13 bases between. This CDR3 is 15 amino acids long. Germline V gene data show CDR1 as SGHVS and CDR2 as FNYEAQ. The CDR3 nucleotides are TGTGCCAGCAGCCCCAGGGGCCACTTGAACACTGAAGCTTTCTTT. This gives the protein CASSPRGHLNTEAFF.

The J gene is TRBJ2-1, the V gene TRBV24-1; D perhaps matches TRBD2 (6 bases). Germline V gives CDR1 KGHDR, CDR2 SFDVKD. The CDR3 is made up of 15 amino acids. V was trimmed by 4 bases and J by 6 bases, leaving 15 bases between them. Here the CDR3 DNA reads TGTGCCACCAGTGAAAAGTGGGACTTATTCAATGAGCAGTTCTTC. It yields the protein CATSEKWDLFNEQFF.

The chain is built from TRBV10-3 and TRBJ1-1, with a possible D match to TRBD1 (5 bases). Trimming took off 6 bases at V and 3 bases at J, with 8 bases between the two ends. Germline V lookup: CDR1 ENHRY, CDR2 SYGVKD. The CDR3 consists of 12 residues. The CDR3 here is CAIRTEDTEAFF. In nucleotides, the CDR3 is TGTGCCATCAGGACAGAGGACACTGAAGCTTTCTTT.